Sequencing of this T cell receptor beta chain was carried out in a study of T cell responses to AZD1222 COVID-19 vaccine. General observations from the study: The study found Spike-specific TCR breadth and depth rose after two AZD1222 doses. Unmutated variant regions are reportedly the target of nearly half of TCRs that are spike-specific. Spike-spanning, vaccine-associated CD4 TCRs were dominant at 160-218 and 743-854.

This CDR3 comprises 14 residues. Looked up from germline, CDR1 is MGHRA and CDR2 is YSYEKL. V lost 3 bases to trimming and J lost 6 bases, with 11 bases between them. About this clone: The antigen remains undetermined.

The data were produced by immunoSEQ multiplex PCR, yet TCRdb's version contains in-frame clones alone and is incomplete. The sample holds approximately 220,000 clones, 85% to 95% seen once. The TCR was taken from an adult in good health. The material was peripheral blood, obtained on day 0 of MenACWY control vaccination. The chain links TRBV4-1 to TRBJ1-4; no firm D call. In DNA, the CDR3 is TGCGCCAGCAGCCAGGTCCAGCTTGATGAAAAACTGTTTTTT. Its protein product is CASSQVQLDEKLFF.